These 32 T cell receptor beta chains came from one sample sequenced in a study of blood T cell repertoires in COVID-19 (dated by TCRdb to the early 2020s). Library creation used the immunoSEQ multiplex PCR assay. The source is immuneACCESS, and TCRdb retained only in-frame sequences with V and J called. Part of the clones is not carried over; for the studies checked, unresolved V genes explain less than half of this, and the remainder is unexplained. Within this sample are 130,000 or so clones, with roughly four fifths of them counted one time only. The top ten clones comprise 3% to 3.5% of the sample. The material sequenced was PBMCs or T cells enriched from blood (not recorded which). These receptors all come from a woman in her forties or fifties with acute COVID-19.

The CDR3 bases are TGTGCCAGCAGCTTACTAACCGGGGGAAATTCACCCCTCCACTTT. This translates into CASSLLTGGNSPLHF. The chain employs TRBV7-2 and TRBJ1-6, with D tentatively TRBD1 (5 bases). CDR3 length equals 15 residues. With 2 bases removed from V and 7 bases from J, the gap between germline ends came to 12 bases. In germline, CDR1 is SGHTA, CDR2 FQGNSA. Using reference TRBV7-2 and TRBJ1-6 for the parts outside the CDR3, the full variable domain is GAGVSQSPSNKVTEKGKDVELRCDPISGHTALYWYRQSLGQGLEFLIYFQGNSAPDKSGLPSDRFSAERTGGSVSTLTIQRTQQEDSAVYLCASSLLTGGNSPLHFGNGTRLTVT.

This clone is a singleton in its sample. V usage is TRBV5-1 and J usage is TRBJ2-3; 7 bases agree with TRBD1. V gave up 3 bases and J gave up 6 bases; unmatched junction bases: 7. Germline V CDR1 and CDR2: SGHRS, YFSETQ. The CDR3 loop spans 14 amino acids. Here the CDR3 reads CASSYDRDVDTQYF. CDR3 bases: TGCGCCAGCAGCTATGACAGGGACGTGGATACGCAGTATTTT.

The V call is TRBV11-1, the J call TRBJ1-1, with 7 bases that match TRBD1. Germline V lookup: CDR1 SGHAT, CDR2 FQDESV (reference sequence). J gave up 3 bases and V 4 bases, and 11 bases lay outside the gene matches. CDR3 length: 16 amino acids. CDR3 in amino acids: CASSSLQGLPYTEAFF. As DNA, the CDR3 is TGTGCCAGCAGCTCGTTACAGGGGCTGCCCTACACTGAAGCTTTCTTT.

The rearrangement uses TRBV30 and TRBJ2-1, with a tentative D call TRBD2 (6 bases). V lost 4 bases to trimming and J lost 7 bases, with 17 bases between them. CDR3 length: 14 residues. Per the germline V gene, CDR1 is GTSNPN and CDR2 is SVGIG (reference sequence). The CDR3 sequence: CAWTNGAGPNEQFF. CDR3 coding DNA: TGTGCCTGGACCAACGGGGCGGGACCTAATGAGCAGTTCTTC.

J is TRBJ2-1 and V is TRBV7-9; TRBD2 aligns across 7 bases. Looked up from germline, CDR1 is SEHNR and CDR2 is FQNEAQ (reference sequence). The CDR3 has 15 amino acids. V lost 5 bases to trimming and J lost 2 bases; unmatched junction nucleotides: 6. CDR3 protein: CASSPPLAAYNEQFF. DNA of the CDR3: TGTGCCAGCAGCCCTCCCCTAGCGGCCTACAATGAGCAGTTCTTC.

This chain links TRBV5-1 with TRBJ2-1; tentatively, D is TRBD1 (6 bases). Germline V lookup: CDR1 SGHRS, CDR2 YFSETQ. CDR3 size: 16 residues. The V gene lost 4 bases and the J gene lost 10 bases, with 24 bases spanning the gap. Here the CDR3 reads CASSPVRGRGGMEQFF. The CDR3 DNA reads as TGCGCCAGCAGCCCGGTTAGAGGGAGAGGGGGTATGGAGCAGTTCTTC.

The table lists this clone with a count of one. The CDR3 reads CASSMLGLDEKLFF. CDR3 DNA: TGTGCCAGTAGTATGCTAGGATTGGATGAAAAACTGTTTTTT. The chain has TRBV19 and TRBJ1-4; unclear D gene. The germline CDR1 and CDR2 sequences are LNHDA and SQIVND (reference sequence). This CDR3 has 14 residues. The V end was cut by 3 bases, the J end by 6 bases, with 11 bases between.

This chain links TRBV19 with TRBJ1-2, with TRBD1 matching 10 bases. Germline lookup yields CDR1 LNHDA and CDR2 SQIVND (reference sequence). V shed 8 bases, J shed 2 bases, and the junction held 11 bases outside the gene matches. CDR3 length: 16 residues. The CDR3 DNA follows: TGTGCCAGTCAAAGGGGTCGGACAGGGGGGAACTATGGCTACACCTTC. Encoded protein: CASQRGRTGGNYGYTF.

CDR3 sequence: CASSLARTGAASEQYF. The DNA of the CDR3 is TGTGCCAGCAGCTTAGCTCGGACAGGGGCCGCCTCCGAGCAGTACTTC. The chain has TRBV7-2 and TRBJ2-7, with TRBD1 matching over 9 bases. V trimming: 0 bases; J trimming: 6 bases; junction bases outside the gene matches: 9. CDR1 SGHTA and CDR2 FQGNSA come from the germline V gene. The CDR3 is 16 amino acids.

This sequence joins TRBV6-1 and TRBJ1-3, with 7 bases aligning to TRBD1. Germline V CDR1 and CDR2: MNHNS, SASEGT. V shed 2 bases and J 6 bases; nucleotides not matched to a gene: 7. The CDR3 runs 15 residues. The CDR3 sequence: CASSESRTGLNTIYF. For the CDR3, the DNA is TGTGCCAGCAGTGAATCGCGGACAGGCTTAAACACCATATATTTT.

The chain has TRBV7-6 and TRBJ2-7; 11 nucleotides line up with TRBD1. The CDR3 is made up of 16 amino acids. Looked up from germline, CDR1 is SGHVS and CDR2 is FNYEAQ. Unmatched junction bases numbered 11, after V lost 5 bases and J lost 5 bases. The CDR3 coding sequence is TGTGCCAGCAGCCTAGAGCGGACAGGGGGCTTTAACGAGCAGTACTTC. Translating gives CASSLERTGGFNEQYF.

V and J are TRBV19 and TRBJ1-1, with TRBD1 as a possible D gene (6 bases). Trimming took 7 bases from V and 7 from J, leaving 25 bases between them. This CDR3 comprises 16 residues. Per germline, CDR1 LNHDA and CDR2 SQIVND (reference sequence). The CDR3 DNA sequence: TGTGCCAGTACCACTACGGGGGGGCAGGGGAAAATTGAAGCTTTCTTT. Translating gives CASTTTGGQGKIEAFF.

The chain has TRBV5-1 and TRBJ2-7; 9 nucleotides align to TRBD2. Germline V gene sequence: CDR1 SGHRS, CDR2 YFSETQ. The ends lost 4 bases at V and 6 bases at J; junction bases unmatched: 8. CDR3 length: 14 amino acids. CDR3: CASSPLAGGPEQYF. CDR3 sequence (DNA): TGCGCCAGCAGCCCCCTGGCGGGAGGGCCCGAGCAGTACTTC.

The chain employs TRBV11-2 and TRBJ1-2; D uncertain. This CDR3 spans 12 amino acids. The V gene lost 3 bases and the J gene lost 2 bases, with 4 bases spanning the gap. Germline CDR1 and CDR2: SGHAT and FQNNGV. The CDR3 region is CASSLENYGYTF. The CDR3 region has the DNA TGTGCCAGCAGCTTGGAGAACTATGGCTACACCTTC.

The chain recombines TRBV15 with TRBJ1-1; D call uncertain. There are 13 residues in the CDR3. V was cut by 9 bases and J by 0 bases, with 11 bases left in between. The germline V gene encodes CDR1 LNHNV and CDR2 YYDKDF (reference sequence). The CDR3 nucleotides read TGTGCCACAGGTTTCGGGATGAACACTGAAGCTTTCTTT. As protein: CATGFGMNTEAFF.

The V and J genes are TRBV4-1 and TRBJ2-6; 12 positions agree with TRBD2. The CDR3 covers 18 residues. The J segment lost 3 bases and the V segment lost 1 base, leaving 4 bases of the junction unmatched. Germline values: CDR1 MGHRA, CDR2 YSYEKL. The chain's CDR3 is CASSQALAGGVGANVLTF. The CDR3 DNA sequence: TGCGCCAGCAGCCAAGCGCTAGCGGGAGGGGTTGGGGCCAACGTCCTGACTTTC.

The rearrangement links TRBV4-2 to TRBJ2-7, with 13 bases identical to TRBD2. This CDR3 has 14 amino acids. After removal of 3 bases from V and 5 bases from J, the junction contained 1 base not matched to a gene. Looked up from germline, CDR1 is LGHNA and CDR2 is YNFKEQ. The CDR3 nucleotides are TGTGCCAGCAGCCATGGACTAGCGGGAGACGAGCAGTACTTC. This gives the protein CASSHGLAGDEQYF.

V is TRBV21-1 and J is TRBJ2-2; no check of the table's D call, TRBD2, against the DNA was made. TRBV21-1 counts as a pseudogene. The CDR3 length is 16 residues. The CDR3: CASSNMEEEGTGELFF. Written as DNA, the CDR3 is TGTGCCAGCAGCAATATGGAGGAAGAAGGCACCGGGGAGCTGTTTTTT.

This clone was counted a single time. The V gene is TRBV30, the J gene TRBJ1-5; no reliable D call. CDR1 GTSNPN and CDR2 SVGIG come from the germline V gene (reference sequence). V lost 0 bases and J 1 base, leaving 4 bases between the germline ends. The length of the CDR3 is 13 residues. CDR3 in amino acids: CAWSVQSNQPQHF. For the CDR3, the DNA is TGTGCCTGGAGTGTACAGAGCAATCAGCCCCAGCATTTT. Filled out from reference TRBV30 and TRBJ1-5, the complete variable domain reads SQTIHQWPATLVQPVGSPLSLECTVEGTSNPNLYWYRQAAGRGLQLLFYSVGIGQISSEVPQNLSASRPQDRQFILSSKKLLLSDSGFYLCAWSVQSNQPQHFGDGTRLSIL.

The chain has TRBV27 and TRBJ2-1, with D hard to call. The CDR3 runs 15 residues. Trimming shortened V by 6 bases and J by 0 bases, and 12 bases separated the two germline ends. In germline, CDR1 is MNHEY, CDR2 SMNVEV (reference sequence). DNA of the CDR3: TGTGCCAGCAGGGCATCAACCTTCTCCTACAATGAGCAGTTCTTC. It specifies CASRASTFSYNEQFF.

The V and J genes are TRBV5-1 and TRBJ1-5, with a tentative D call TRBD1 (5 bases). Germline V CDR1 and CDR2: SGHRS, YFSETQ. Trimming took off 4 bases at V and 5 bases at J, with 13 bases between the two ends. The CDR3 is 14 amino acids. CDR3 DNA sequence: TGCGCCAGCAGCCCTGATGCGGGGGATCAGCCCCAGCATTTT. This encodes CASSPDAGDQPQHF.

The chain is built from TRBV19 and TRBJ2-2; D ambiguous. This CDR3 has 14 residues. V was pared by 3 bases and J by 8 bases, with 13 bases between. Germline V CDR1 and CDR2: LNHDA, SQIVND (reference sequence). The CDR3: CASSMALLTGELFF. As DNA, the CDR3 is TGTGCCAGTAGTATGGCCCTCTTGACTGGGGAGCTGTTTTTT. Based on the CDR3 plus reference TRBV19 and TRBJ2-2, the full variable domain is DGGITQSPKYLFRKEGQNVTLSCEQNLNHDAMYWYRQDPGQGLRLIYYSQIVNDFQKGDIAEGYSVSREKKESFPLTVTSAQKNPTAFYLCASSMALLTGELFFGEGSRLTVL.

This chain joins TRBV28 and TRBJ2-7; possibly TRBD1 for D (5 bases). Germline lookup yields CDR1 MDHEN and CDR2 SYDVKM. The CDR3 is 13 amino acids. V was cut by 6 bases and J by 0 bases, with 9 bases left in between. DNA for the CDR3: TGTGCCAGCAGCGACAGTTACTCCTACGAGCAGTACTTC. This encodes CASSDSYSYEQYF.

In its sample, this clone was seen many times. The chain joins TRBV9 to TRBJ2-5; TRBD2 agrees at 13 bases. From germline, CDR1 is SGDLS and CDR2 YYNGEE. This CDR3 region has 17 residues. The J segment lost 3 bases and the V segment lost 4 bases, leaving 9 bases of the junction unmatched. The CDR3 reads CASSTVPLAGGEETQYF. DNA of the CDR3: TGTGCCAGCAGCACGGTCCCACTAGCGGGAGGGGAAGAGACCCAGTACTTC. Looking up the rest from reference TRBV9 and TRBJ2-5 gives the full variable domain: DSGVTQTPKHLITATGQRVTLRCSPRSGDLSVYWYQQSLDQGLQFLIQYYNGEERAKGNILERFSAQQFPDLHSELNLSSLELGDSALYFCASSTVPLAGGEETQYFGPGTRLLVL.

V is TRBV19 and J is TRBJ1-4; D is unclear. V lost 6 bases and J 2 bases, leaving 7 bases between the germline ends. Germline V CDR1 and CDR2: LNHDA, SQIVND (reference sequence). The CDR3 totals 13 residues. The CDR3 loop is CASRVETNEKLFF. The CDR3, as DNA: TGTGCCAGTAGGGTGGAGACTAATGAAAAACTGTTTTTT.

This chain uses TRBV7-3 with TRBJ2-2, with a weak D call TRBD2 (6 bases). The V end lost 6 bases, the J end lost 6 bases, and 14 bases lay between the germline ends. In germline, CDR1 is SGHTA, CDR2 FQGTGA. This CDR3 has 14 residues. In DNA, the CDR3 is TGTGCCAGCAGTGGGACTCCGGGTTCCGGGGAGCTGTTTTTT. This encodes CASSGTPGSGELFF. The full variable domain, rest sourced from reference TRBV7-3 and TRBJ2-2, is GAGVSQTPSNKVTEKGKYVELRCDPISGHTALYWYRQSLGQGPEFLIYFQGTGAADDSGLPNDRFFAVRPEGSVSTLKIQRTERGDSAVYLCASSGTPGSGELFFGEGSRLTVL.

A remark on this clone: With a much larger clone just one base away, this may be a read error. This chain links TRBV19 with TRBJ2-1; tentative D call: TRBD1 (6 bases). Between the trimmed V and J ends, which lost 4 bases and 0 bases, there was a span of 10 bases. This CDR3 region has 15 residues. Germline lookup yields CDR1 LNHDA and CDR2 SQIVND (reference sequence). The CDR3 spells CASSTDRSSYNEQFF. DNA for the CDR3: TGTGCCAGTAGTACCGACAGGAGCTCCTACAATGAGCAGTTCTTC.

The chain employs TRBV30 and TRBJ2-1; TRBD2 aligns across 7 bases. The CDR3 runs 15 residues. V was pared by 0 bases and J by 9 bases, with 11 bases of the junction left unmatched. In germline, CDR1 is GTSNPN, CDR2 SVGIG (reference sequence). CDR3 DNA: TGTGCCTGGAGTGTAGTTCTAGCGGCTAAAGGTGAGCAGTTCTTC. Protein sequence: CAWSVVLAAKGEQFF.

The chain is built from TRBV2 and TRBJ2-7; D not resolved. Trimming cost V 4 bases and J 0 bases, with 10 bases left between them. Germline CDR1 SNHLY, CDR2 FYNNEI. This CDR3 comprises 14 residues. CDR3 protein: CASSVRRISYEQYF. Here the CDR3 DNA reads TGTGCCAGCAGTGTTCGGCGGATCTCCTACGAGCAGTACTTC.

The rearrangement uses TRBV6-5 and TRBJ1-2; TRBD1 agrees at 11 bases. This CDR3 region has 14 residues. Germline values: CDR1 MNHEY, CDR2 SVGAGI. The V gene end was trimmed by 7 bases and the J gene end by 4 bases; junction bases not matched to a gene: 5. CDR3 residues: CASTPGQGVYGYTF. The CDR3 DNA reads TGTGCCAGCACTCCGGGACAGGGGGTCTATGGCTACACCTTC.

Comments on this clone: Other DNA sequences from this sample encode an identical CDR3 as well. The V call is TRBV30, the J call TRBJ1-5; D may be TRBD1 (6 bases). Germline V gene sequence: CDR1 GTSNPN, CDR2 SVGIG (reference sequence). With 0 bases removed from V and 5 bases from J, the gap between germline ends came to 8 bases. CDR3 size: 13 residues. Here the CDR3 DNA reads TGTGCCTGGAGTGTACAGGGCGATCAGCCCCAGCATTTT. The encoded protein is CAWSVQGDQPQHF.

This clone showed up just once. V and J are TRBV21-1 and TRBJ1-5. TRBV21-1 is a pseudogene segment. CDR3 length: 11 amino acids. DNA of the CDR3: TGTGCCAGCACTCTAGTTCCGCCCCAGCATTTT. Translating it yields CASTLVPPQHF.